This T cell receptor beta chain was recovered during a study of blood T cell repertoires in COVID-19. The protocol was immunoSEQ multiplex PCR, while the TCRdb copy is restricted to in-frame clones and leaves out a portion. The table has roughly 150,000 clones, about nine tenths seen once; the top ten hold under 5%. This clone came up once. The material sequenced was peripheral blood. The origin of this receptor is an older woman with acute or convalescent COVID-19.

The CDR3 DNA is TGTGCCAGCAGTGAGCAGAGGAACTCCTACGAGCAGTACTTC. It translates to CASSEQRNSYEQYF. V gene TRBV6-1 combines with J gene TRBJ2-7; no clear D gene. The germline CDR1 and CDR2 sequences are MNHNS and SASEGT. Trimming removed 3 bases at V and 0 bases at J, with 9 bases between. This CDR3 is built from 14 residues.